This T cell receptor beta chain was retrieved from a study of shared clonotypes between healthy human individuals. Overall study results and limits: Rarefaction indicated that sorted-subset sequencing remained incomplete although depth was large.

Sequencing was performed with immunoSEQ multiplex PCR; in TCRdb, only in-frame clones are kept and a portion is missing. Here the sample spans about 2.1 million clones, over 85% being singletons. The CDR3 runs 15 residues. Germline V gives CDR1 SGDLS, CDR2 YYNGEE. With 0 bases removed from V and 0 bases from J, the gap between germline ends came to 10 bases. CD8 cells regarded as naive lacked CD45RO, were positively chosen for CCR7, and omitted terminally differentiated effector memory CD45RA+ cells. The count of this clone is one. What it recognizes is unknown. This chain connects TRBV9 to TRBJ2-7; D gene ambiguous. Sample: naive CD8+ T cells from PBMCs. The sequence was obtained from a man younger than 35 in good health. Some clones in this sample may be carry-over from other donors' samples. The CDR3 protein is CASSVGGSVSYEQYF. CDR3 DNA sequence: TGTGCCAGCAGCGTAGGTGGGTCCGTCTCCTACGAGCAGTACTTC.